This entry describes one T cell receptor (beta chain). This record belongs to a study of CD8 T cells in Susac syndrome. The control group consisted of healthy donors matched for age and sex. The RNA, roughly 0.45 to 1 ug, was put through reverse transcription using random hexamers. One entry per CDR3 protein, called by TCRdb with MiXCR from the immunoSEQ multiplex PCR reads. The table has 140,000 to 150,000 distinct CDR3 sequences, roughly 95% seen once. Per the germline V gene, CDR1 is SEHNR and CDR2 is FQNEAQ (reference sequence). J was trimmed by 8 bases and V by 0 bases; bases with no gene match: 1. CDR3 length: 13 residues.

The chain combines TRBV7-9 with TRBJ2-7; TRBD1 matches 10 bases. This TCR was sampled from a human donor in good health. Sequences were obtained from CD4+ T cells from PBMCs. The CDR3 region is CASSLAGQGKQYF. The CDR3 DNA is TGTGCCAGCAGCTTAGCGGGACAGGGGAAGCAGTACTTC.